This record covers a single T cell receptor (beta chain). This record comes from a study of T cell clusters in autoimmune cytopenias. TRB was amplified from about 260 ng of peripheral blood genomic DNA per sample. TRB was amplified by touch-down multiplex PCR, primer pools A and B combined. TCRdb re-called the multiplex PCR reads and shows each CDR3 protein once, DNA omitted. The sample features 7,500 to 8,000 distinct CDR3 sequences, with roughly a third in its top ten. These records were also assigned to another study, of T cell repertoires in aging, cancer and after chemotherapy. That paper states: Chronic lymphocytic leukemia patients on fludarabine- or bendamustine-based regimens gave paired samples before and after chemotherapy. Healthy donors lost TCR diversity with age mainly through richness, cancer patients through richness and evenness.

This TCR came from a human donor with an autoimmune cytopenia or autoimmune hepatitis (not recorded which). Sequencing was performed on peripheral blood.

The CDR3 loop is CASSLGVLSSGANVLTF. The chain is built from TRBV5-6 and TRBJ2-6. The CDR3 covers 17 residues. The germline V gene encodes CDR1 SGHDT and CDR2 YYEEEE.